A single sample gave rise to the 9 T cell receptor beta chains below, sequenced in a study of blood T cell repertoires in COVID-19. Sequenced by immunoSEQ multiplex PCR; TCRdb stores in-frame clones only, minus some. The table records 470,000 or so clones, around 89% of them present only once. Material for sequencing was peripheral blood. The receptors come from a woman aged 30 to 39 with acute or convalescent COVID-19.

The chain has TRBV6-1 and TRBJ2-3; D unresolved. Germline loops: CDR1 MNHNS, CDR2 SASEGT. This CDR3 is 13 amino acids long. With 1 base removed from V and 2 bases from J, the gap between germline ends came to 4 bases. The CDR3 spells CASSEVYTDTQYF. CDR3 in DNA: TGTGCCAGCAGTGAAGTGTACACAGATACGCAGTATTTT.

The gene calls are TRBV28 and TRBJ2-1, with unresolved D. Germline V gives CDR1 MDHEN, CDR2 SYDVKM. The CDR3 contains 17 residues. Trimming stripped 2 bases from V and 3 bases from J, with 17 bases between. The CDR3 nucleotides are TGTGCCAGCAGTTTACGGGTCCGTGGTTTGAGCTACAATGAGCAGTTCTTC. Translating it yields CASSLRVRGLSYNEQFF. Together with reference TRBV28 and TRBJ2-1, the CDR3 gives the full variable domain: DVKVTQSSRYLVKRTGEKVFLECVQDMDHENMFWYRQDPGLGLRLIYFSYDVKMKEKGDIPEGYSVSREKKERFSLILESASTNQTSMYLCASSLRVRGLSYNEQFFGPGTRLTVL.

This chain uses TRBV4-1 with TRBJ2-2; 9 bases are shared with TRBD1. The V gene's germline CDR1 is MGHRA and CDR2 YSYEKL. The CDR3 is made up of 13 amino acids. CDR3 sequence (DNA): TGCGCGAGCCGGGACAGGGTAATCGGGGAGCTGTTTTTT. As protein: CASRDRVIGELFF.

The chain couples TRBV9 to TRBJ2-7; 8 positions agree with TRBD1. The germline gives CDR1 SGDLS, CDR2 YYNGEE. The ends lost 2 bases at V and 2 bases at J; junction bases unmatched: 6. The CDR3 is 15 residues long. The CDR3 here is CASSVAGTGTYEQYF. The CDR3 coding sequence is TGTGCCAGCAGCGTCGCCGGGACAGGAACCTACGAGCAGTACTTC.

The gene calls are TRBV3-1 (or the pseudogene TRBV3-2) and TRBJ1-3, with D maybe TRBD1 (5 bases). Germline values: CDR1 LGHDT, CDR2 YNNKEL (reference sequence). Trimming cost V 1 base and J 0 bases, with 13 bases left between them. This CDR3 comprises 17 residues. The CDR3: CASSQATDLSSGNTIYF. DNA for the CDR3: TGTGCCAGCAGCCAAGCGACAGACTTGTCCTCTGGAAACACCATATATTTT.

The chain uses TRBV9 and TRBJ2-1, with 10 bases aligning to TRBD2. Germline V gene lookup returns CDR1 SGDLS and CDR2 YYNGEE. After removal of 3 bases from V and 9 bases from J, the junction contained 9 bases not matched to a gene. The CDR3 consists of 15 residues. The CDR3 DNA sequence: TGTGCCAGCAGCGAGCCCAGCGGGGGGGGTATTGAGCAGTTCTTC. This translates into CASSEPSGGGIEQFF. The whole variable domain, filled in from reference TRBV9 and TRBJ2-1, reads DSGVTQTPKHLITATGQRVTLRCSPRSGDLSVYWYQQSLDQGLQFLIQYYNGEERAKGNILERFSAQQFPDLHSELNLSSLELGDSALYFCASSEPSGGGIEQFFGPGTRLTVL.

This sequence joins TRBV7-2 and TRBJ2-1; D is ambiguous. CDR3 length equals 16 residues. V lost 2 bases and J 4 bases, leaving 15 bases between the germline ends. Germline V lookup: CDR1 SGHTA, CDR2 FQGNSA. The CDR3 nucleotides are TGTGCCAGCAGCTTAACTGGCGGAGCGCCGTACAATGAGCAGTTCTTC. It encodes CASSLTGGAPYNEQFF.

The chain combines TRBV24-1 with TRBJ2-1; D unresolved. The CDR3 is 17 residues long. The germline V gene has CDR1 KGHDR and CDR2 SFDVKD. V shed 0 bases and J shed 0 bases, with 11 bases lying between them. DNA of the CDR3: TGTGCCACCAGTGATTTGCCGCGACTCCGCTCCTACAATGAGCAGTTCTTC. Its translation: CATSDLPRLRSYNEQFF.

This chain uses TRBV4-1 with TRBJ2-3; 10 bases align to TRBD2. The germline V gene has CDR1 MGHRA and CDR2 YSYEKL. This CDR3 region has 15 residues. Trimming at V came to 9 bases and at J to 0 bases, leaving 6 bases not matched to a gene. The CDR3 loop is CASRNSGGSTDTQYF. DNA of the CDR3: TGCGCCAGTCGAAATAGCGGGGGGAGCACAGATACGCAGTATTTT.